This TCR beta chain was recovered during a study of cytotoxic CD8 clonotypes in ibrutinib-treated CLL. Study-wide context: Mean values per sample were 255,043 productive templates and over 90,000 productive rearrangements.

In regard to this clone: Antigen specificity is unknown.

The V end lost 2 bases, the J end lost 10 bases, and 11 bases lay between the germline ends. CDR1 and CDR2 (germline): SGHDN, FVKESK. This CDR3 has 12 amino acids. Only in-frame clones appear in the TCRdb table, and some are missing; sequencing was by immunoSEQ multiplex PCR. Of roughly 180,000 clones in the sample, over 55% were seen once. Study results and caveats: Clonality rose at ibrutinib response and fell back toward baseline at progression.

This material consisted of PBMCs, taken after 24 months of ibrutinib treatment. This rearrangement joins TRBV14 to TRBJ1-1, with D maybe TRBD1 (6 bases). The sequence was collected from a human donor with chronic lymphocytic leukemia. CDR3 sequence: CASSQTGNGAFF. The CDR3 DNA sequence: TGTGCCAGCAGCCAAACAGGGAACGGAGCTTTCTTT.